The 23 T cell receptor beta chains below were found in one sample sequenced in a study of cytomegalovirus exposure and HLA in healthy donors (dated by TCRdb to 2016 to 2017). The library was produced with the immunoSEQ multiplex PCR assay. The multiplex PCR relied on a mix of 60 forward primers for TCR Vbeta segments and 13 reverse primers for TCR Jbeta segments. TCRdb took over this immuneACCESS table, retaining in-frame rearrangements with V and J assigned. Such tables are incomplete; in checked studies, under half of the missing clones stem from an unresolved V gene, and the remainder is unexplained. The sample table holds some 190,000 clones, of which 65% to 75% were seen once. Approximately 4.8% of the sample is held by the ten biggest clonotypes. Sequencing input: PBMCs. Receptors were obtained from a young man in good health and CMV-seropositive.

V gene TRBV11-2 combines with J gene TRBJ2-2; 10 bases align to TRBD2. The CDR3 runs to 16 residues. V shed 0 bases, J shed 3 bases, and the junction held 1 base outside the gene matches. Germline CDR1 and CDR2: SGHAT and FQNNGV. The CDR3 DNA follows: TGTGCCAGCAGCTTAGATGGACTAGCGGACACCGGGGAGCTGTTTTTT. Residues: CASSLDGLADTGELFF.

The CDR3 is CASSPTPGFQPQHF. The CDR3, as DNA: TGTGCCAGCAGCCCCACGCCGGGGTTTCAGCCCCAGCATTTT. This chain uses TRBV7-8 with TRBJ1-5; D is ambiguous. V gave up 5 bases and J gave up 6 bases, with 14 bases separating them. The CDR3 loop spans 14 amino acids. Germline V gene sequence: CDR1 SGHVS, CDR2 FQNEAQ.

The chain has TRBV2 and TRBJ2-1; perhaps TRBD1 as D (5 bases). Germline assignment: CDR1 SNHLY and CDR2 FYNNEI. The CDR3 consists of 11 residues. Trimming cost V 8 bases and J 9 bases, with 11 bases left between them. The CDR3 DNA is TGTGCCAGCCTACGAAGGGGTGAGCAGTTCTTC. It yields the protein CASLRRGEQFF.

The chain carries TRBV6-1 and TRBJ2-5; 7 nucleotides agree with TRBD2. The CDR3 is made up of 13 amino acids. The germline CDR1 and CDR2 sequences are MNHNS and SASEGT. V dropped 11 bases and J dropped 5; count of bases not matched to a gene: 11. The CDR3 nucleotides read TGTGCCGCGTCGGGGGGATTGAGGGAGACCCAGTACTTC. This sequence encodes CAASGGLRETQYF.

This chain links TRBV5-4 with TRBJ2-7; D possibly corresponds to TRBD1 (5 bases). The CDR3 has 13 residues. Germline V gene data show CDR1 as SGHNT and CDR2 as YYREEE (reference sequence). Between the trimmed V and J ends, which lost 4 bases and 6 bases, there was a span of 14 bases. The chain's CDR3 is CASSTPTVREQYF. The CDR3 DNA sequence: TGTGCCAGCAGCACCCCGACAGTACGCGAGCAGTACTTC.

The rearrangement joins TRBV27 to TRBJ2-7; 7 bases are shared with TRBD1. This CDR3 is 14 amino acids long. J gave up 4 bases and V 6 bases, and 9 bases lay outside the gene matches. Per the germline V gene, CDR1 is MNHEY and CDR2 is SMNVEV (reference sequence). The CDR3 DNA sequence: TGTGCCAGCAGACAGTACAGGGGAAAGTACGAGCAGTACTTC. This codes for CASRQYRGKYEQYF.

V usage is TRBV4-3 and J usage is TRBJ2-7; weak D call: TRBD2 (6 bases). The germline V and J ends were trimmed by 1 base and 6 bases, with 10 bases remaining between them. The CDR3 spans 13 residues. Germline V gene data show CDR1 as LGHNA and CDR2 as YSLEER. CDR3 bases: TGCGCCAGCAGCCAAGGGGACTCGGGCGAGCAGTACTTC. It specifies CASSQGDSGEQYF.

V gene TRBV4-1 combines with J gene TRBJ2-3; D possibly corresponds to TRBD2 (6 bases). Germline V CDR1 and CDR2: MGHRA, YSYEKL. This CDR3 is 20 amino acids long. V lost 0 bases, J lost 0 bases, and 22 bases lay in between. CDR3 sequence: CASSQDRAGASRESTDTQYF. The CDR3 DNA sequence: TGCGCCAGCAGCCAAGATCGGGCCGGGGCGAGCCGGGAGAGCACAGATACGCAGTATTTT.

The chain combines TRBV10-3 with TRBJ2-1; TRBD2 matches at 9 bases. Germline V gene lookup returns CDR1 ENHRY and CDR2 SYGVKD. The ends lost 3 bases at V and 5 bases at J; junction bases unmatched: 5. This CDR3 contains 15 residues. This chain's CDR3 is CAISDPAGGHNEQFF. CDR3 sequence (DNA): TGTGCCATCAGTGATCCCGCGGGAGGGCACAATGAGCAGTTCTTC.

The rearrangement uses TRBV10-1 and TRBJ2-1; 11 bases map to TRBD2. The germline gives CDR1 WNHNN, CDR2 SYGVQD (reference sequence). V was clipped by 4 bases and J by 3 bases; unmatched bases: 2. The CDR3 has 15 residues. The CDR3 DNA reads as TGCGCCAGCAGTGCTGGACTAGCGGGCTACAATGAGCAGTTCTTC. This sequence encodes CASSAGLAGYNEQFF.

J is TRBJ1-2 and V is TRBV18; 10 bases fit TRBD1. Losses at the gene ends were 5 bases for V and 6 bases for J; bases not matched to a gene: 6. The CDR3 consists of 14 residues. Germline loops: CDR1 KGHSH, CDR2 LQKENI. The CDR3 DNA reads TGTGCCAGCTCAACGGACAGGGGGGGAAATGGCTACACCTTC. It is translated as CASSTDRGGNGYTF.

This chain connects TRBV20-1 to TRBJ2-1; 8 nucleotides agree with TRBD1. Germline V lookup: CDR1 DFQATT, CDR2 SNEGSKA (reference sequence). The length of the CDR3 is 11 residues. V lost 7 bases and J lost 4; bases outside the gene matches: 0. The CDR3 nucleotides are TGCAGTGGACAGGGGTACAATGAGCAGTTCTTC. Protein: CSGQGYNEQFF.

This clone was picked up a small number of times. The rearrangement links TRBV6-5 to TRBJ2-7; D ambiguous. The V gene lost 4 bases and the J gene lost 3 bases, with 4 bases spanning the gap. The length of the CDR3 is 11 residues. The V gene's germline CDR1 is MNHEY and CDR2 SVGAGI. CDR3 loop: CASSSLYEQYF. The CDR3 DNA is TGTGCCAGCAGTTCCCTCTACGAGCAGTACTTC.

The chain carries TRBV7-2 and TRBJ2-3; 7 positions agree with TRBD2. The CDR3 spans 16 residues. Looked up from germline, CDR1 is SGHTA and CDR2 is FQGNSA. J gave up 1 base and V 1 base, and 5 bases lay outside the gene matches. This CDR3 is CASSLGRGSGTDTQYF. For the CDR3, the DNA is TGTGCCAGCAGCTTAGGACGCGGGAGCGGCACAGATACGCAGTATTTT.

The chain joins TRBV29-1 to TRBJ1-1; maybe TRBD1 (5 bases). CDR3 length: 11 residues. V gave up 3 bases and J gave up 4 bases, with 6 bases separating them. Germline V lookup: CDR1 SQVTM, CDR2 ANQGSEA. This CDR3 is CSVDQGTEAFF. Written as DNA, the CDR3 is TGCAGCGTTGACCAGGGCACTGAAGCTTTCTTT.

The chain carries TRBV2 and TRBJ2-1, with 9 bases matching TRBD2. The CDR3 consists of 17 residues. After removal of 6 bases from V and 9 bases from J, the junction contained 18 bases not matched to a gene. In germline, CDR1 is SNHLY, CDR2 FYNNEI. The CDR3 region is CASRPKGSGRRAGEQFF. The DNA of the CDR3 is TGTGCCAGCAGACCAAAGGGGAGCGGGAGGAGGGCGGGTGAGCAGTTCTTC.

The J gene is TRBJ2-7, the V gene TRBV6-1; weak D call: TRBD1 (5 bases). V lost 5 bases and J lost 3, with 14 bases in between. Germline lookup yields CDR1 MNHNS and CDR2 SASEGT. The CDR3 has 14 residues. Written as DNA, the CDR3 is TGTGCCAGCAGTACAGGTGACTCCTACTACGAGCAGTACTTC. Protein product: CASSTGDSYYEQYF.

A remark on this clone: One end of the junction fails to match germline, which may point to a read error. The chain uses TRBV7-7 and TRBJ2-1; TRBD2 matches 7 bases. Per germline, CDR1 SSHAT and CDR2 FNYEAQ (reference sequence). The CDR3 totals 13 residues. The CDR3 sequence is CASSLRGYDEQFF. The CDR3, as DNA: TGTGCTAGCAGCTTGCGGGGGTACGATGAGCAGTTCTTC.

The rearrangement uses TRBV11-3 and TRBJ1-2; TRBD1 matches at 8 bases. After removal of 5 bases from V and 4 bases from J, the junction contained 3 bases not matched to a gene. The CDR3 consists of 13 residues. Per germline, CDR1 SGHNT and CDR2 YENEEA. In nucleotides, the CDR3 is TGTGCCAGCAGCCGACAGGGGACCTATGGCTACACCTTC. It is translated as CASSRQGTYGYTF.

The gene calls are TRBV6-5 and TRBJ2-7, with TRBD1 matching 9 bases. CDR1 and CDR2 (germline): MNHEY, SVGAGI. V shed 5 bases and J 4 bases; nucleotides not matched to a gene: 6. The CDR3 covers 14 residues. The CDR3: CASSQAGTGYEQYF. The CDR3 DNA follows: TGTGCCAGCAGTCAAGCCGGGACAGGGTACGAGCAGTACTTC.

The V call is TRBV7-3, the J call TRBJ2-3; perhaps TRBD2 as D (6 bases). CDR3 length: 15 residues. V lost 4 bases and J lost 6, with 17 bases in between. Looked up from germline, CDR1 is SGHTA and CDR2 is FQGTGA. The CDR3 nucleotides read TGTGCCAGCAGCTCATCCGGGACTGCGGGGGATACGCAGTATTTT. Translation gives CASSSSGTAGDTQYF.

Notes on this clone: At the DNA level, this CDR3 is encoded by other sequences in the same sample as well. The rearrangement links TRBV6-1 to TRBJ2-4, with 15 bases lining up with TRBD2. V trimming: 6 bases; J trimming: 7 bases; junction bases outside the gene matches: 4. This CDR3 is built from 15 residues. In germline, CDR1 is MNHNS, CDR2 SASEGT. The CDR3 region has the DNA TGTGCCAGCAGACCAGGGACTAGCGGGAGGAACATTCAGTACTTC. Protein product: CASRPGTSGRNIQYF.

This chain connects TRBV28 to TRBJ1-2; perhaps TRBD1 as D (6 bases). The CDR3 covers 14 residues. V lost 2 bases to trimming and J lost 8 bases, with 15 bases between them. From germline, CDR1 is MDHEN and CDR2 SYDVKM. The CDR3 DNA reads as TGTGCCAGCAGTTTACCCCGGACAGTTCCCGGCTACACCTTC. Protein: CASSLPRTVPGYTF.